This section outlines one TCR beta chain sequence together with its context. Its specificity is not known. Clones were sequenced by immunoSEQ multiplex PCR, and TCRdb holds only the in-frame ones, with some missing. The table has tens of thousands of clones, roughly 80% seen once. This entry is derived from a study of OX40 agonist ivuxolimab in advanced cancers. Study-wide context: Ivuxolimab, which is an agonistic anti-OX40 (CD134) antibody, was administered to the patients. The study reported partial responses in three patients: one hepatocellular carcinoma, two cutaneous melanoma.

Trimming took 6 bases from V and 4 from J; bases not matched to a gene: 9. This CDR3 spans 15 amino acids. Germline V gene data show CDR1 as MNHEY and CDR2 as SMNVEV (reference sequence). General observations from the study: The work left the antigen specificity of expanded peripheral T cells undetermined. CD4+ and CD8+ T cells in blood underwent clonal expansion by week 6 at 0.1 to 3.0 mg/kg.

This sequence joins TRBV27 and TRBJ2-7; TRBD2 matches 10 bases. This TCR was recovered from an adult with an advanced solid tumor such as melanoma, head and neck, liver or kidney cancer. Material: CD4+ or CD8+ T cells sorted from blood, obtained in a trial of the OX40 agonist ivuxolimab. CDR3 protein: CASSFLAGVVYEQYF. Here the CDR3 DNA reads TGTGCCAGCAGCTTCCTAGCGGGAGTAGTGTACGAGCAGTACTTC.